The 11 T cell receptor beta chains given below trace back to one sample, sequenced in a study of T cell responses to AZD1222 COVID-19 vaccine. Repertoires were generated with immunoSEQ multiplex PCR, while TCRdb's copy carries only in-frame clones and drops some. The sample has 93,000 or so clones; 75% to 90% are singletons. This material consisted of peripheral blood, taken on day 0 of AZD1222 vaccination. The source of these receptors is an adult in good health.

The rearrangement links TRBV7-2 to TRBJ2-2; 14 bases are shared with TRBD2. Germline values: CDR1 SGHTA, CDR2 FQGNSA. V trimming: 5 bases; J trimming: 2 bases; junction bases outside the gene matches: 7. The CDR3 consists of 18 residues. The CDR3 loop is CASSPPGLAGANTGELFF. In DNA, the CDR3 is TGTGCCAGCAGCCCCCCGGGACTAGCGGGGGCAAACACCGGGGAGCTGTTTTTT. Full variable domain (remainder filled in from reference TRBV7-2 and TRBJ2-2): GAGVSQSPSNKVTEKGKDVELRCDPISGHTALYWYRQSLGQGLEFLIYFQGNSAPDKSGLPSDRFSAERTGGSVSTLTIQRTQQEDSAVYLCASSPPGLAGANTGELFFGEGSRLTVL.

The V call is TRBV5-1, the J call TRBJ2-7; 11 bases are a match to TRBD2. Per the germline V gene, CDR1 is SGHRS and CDR2 is YFSETQ. The V and J ends lost 3 bases and 2 bases, in that order; junction bases with no gene match: 4. CDR3 size: 15 residues. For the CDR3, the DNA is TGCGCCAGCAGCTCCATAGCGGGGGGGCCCTACGAGCAGTACTTC. This sequence encodes CASSSIAGGPYEQYF.

This clone was found a few times. The J gene is TRBJ2-7, the V gene TRBV5-1; D gene unclear. CDR1 and CDR2 (germline): SGHRS, YFSETQ. V was trimmed by 0 bases and J by 7 bases, leaving 14 bases between them. CDR3 length equals 14 residues. The CDR3 reads CASSLVAGSEEQYF. The CDR3 DNA sequence: TGCGCCAGCAGCTTGGTCGCAGGTTCCGAAGAGCAGTACTTC.

This chain links TRBV19 with TRBJ2-2, with D uncertain. The CDR3 covers 11 residues. V was trimmed by 4 bases and J by 8 bases, leaving 5 bases between them. Germline V gene lookup returns CDR1 LNHDA and CDR2 SQIVND (reference sequence). The CDR3 region is CASSKRGELFF. In DNA form, the CDR3 reads TGTGCCAGTAGTAAGAGAGGGGAGCTGTTTTTT.

The CDR3, as DNA: TGTGCCACCAGTGAGGTCTTAGGTGGAGGCTACACCTTC. This sequence encodes CATSEVLGGGYTF. The chain employs TRBV24-1 and TRBJ1-2; D not certain. The CDR3 extends over 13 amino acids. Germline assignment: CDR1 KGHDR and CDR2 SFDVKD. V dropped 4 bases and J dropped 8 bases, with 13 bases sitting between them.

This chain connects TRBV7-9 to TRBJ2-2; 9 nucleotides agree with TRBD1. The CDR3 loop spans 15 amino acids. CDR1 and CDR2 (germline): SEHNR, FQNEAQ (reference sequence). V gave up 5 bases and J gave up 6 bases; unmatched junction bases: 7. Written as DNA, the CDR3 is TGTGCCAGCAGCAAACAGGGGGCCGTTTCCGGGGAGCTGTTTTTT. Protein sequence: CASSKQGAVSGELFF.

This chain joins TRBV12-5 and TRBJ1-1; D gene unclear. The germline V and J ends were trimmed by 6 bases and 0 bases, with 14 bases remaining between them. CDR3 length: 15 amino acids. CDR1 is LGHNT, CDR2 FRNRAP, per germline. The CDR3 DNA is TGTGCTAGTGGAAAGGGCGTGGGATTGAACACTGAAGCTTTCTTT. Its translation: CASGKGVGLNTEAFF.

This rearrangement joins TRBV9 to TRBJ2-3; 16 nucleotides match TRBD2. From germline, CDR1 is SGDLS and CDR2 YYNGEE. V dropped 3 bases and J dropped 1; count of bases not matched to a gene: 8. There are 19 residues in the CDR3. DNA of the CDR3: TGTGCCAGCAGCGCCGGGACTAGCGGGAGGGAGGGGGGCACAGATACGCAGTATTTT. It yields the protein CASSAGTSGREGGTDTQYF. The variable domain in full, completed from reference TRBV9 and TRBJ2-3, reads DSGVTQTPKHLITATGQRVTLRCSPRSGDLSVYWYQQSLDQGLQFLIQYYNGEERAKGNILERFSAQQFPDLHSELNLSSLELGDSALYFCASSAGTSGREGGTDTQYFGPGTRLTVL.

The chain recombines TRBV29-1 with TRBJ2-3, with 7 bases that match TRBD1. The germline V gene has CDR1 SQVTM and CDR2 ANQGSEA. V lost 3 bases, J lost 5 bases, and 5 bases stayed unmatched. The CDR3 is 13 residues long. The CDR3 DNA reads as TGCAGCGTTGAGGGACAGAAGGGAGATACGCAGTATTTT. It encodes CSVEGQKGDTQYF.

Here the CDR3 DNA reads TGTGCCAGCAGCCCGGACAGACCCTACGAGCAGTACTTC. Translating it yields CASSPDRPYEQYF. This chain connects TRBV7-2 to TRBJ2-7, with a weak D call TRBD1 (6 bases). Trimming stripped 5 bases from V and 2 bases from J, with 10 bases between. CDR1 is SGHTA and CDR2 is FQGNSA in the germline V gene. This CDR3 is 13 amino acids long. The variable domain in full, with the rest retrieved from reference TRBV7-2 and TRBJ2-7, is GAGVSQSPSNKVTEKGKDVELRCDPISGHTALYWYRQSLGQGLEFLIYFQGNSAPDKSGLPSDRFSAERTGGSVSTLTIQRTQQEDSAVYLCASSPDRPYEQYFGPGTRLTVT.

This chain connects TRBV28 to TRBJ1-1; D remains ambiguous. The germline gives CDR1 MDHEN, CDR2 SYDVKM. The germline V and J ends were trimmed by 4 bases and 4 bases, with 10 bases remaining between them. The CDR3 has 13 residues. CDR3 in amino acids: CASSSSAATEAFF. CDR3 nucleotide sequence: TGTGCCAGCAGTTCCTCGGCAGCCACTGAAGCTTTCTTT.